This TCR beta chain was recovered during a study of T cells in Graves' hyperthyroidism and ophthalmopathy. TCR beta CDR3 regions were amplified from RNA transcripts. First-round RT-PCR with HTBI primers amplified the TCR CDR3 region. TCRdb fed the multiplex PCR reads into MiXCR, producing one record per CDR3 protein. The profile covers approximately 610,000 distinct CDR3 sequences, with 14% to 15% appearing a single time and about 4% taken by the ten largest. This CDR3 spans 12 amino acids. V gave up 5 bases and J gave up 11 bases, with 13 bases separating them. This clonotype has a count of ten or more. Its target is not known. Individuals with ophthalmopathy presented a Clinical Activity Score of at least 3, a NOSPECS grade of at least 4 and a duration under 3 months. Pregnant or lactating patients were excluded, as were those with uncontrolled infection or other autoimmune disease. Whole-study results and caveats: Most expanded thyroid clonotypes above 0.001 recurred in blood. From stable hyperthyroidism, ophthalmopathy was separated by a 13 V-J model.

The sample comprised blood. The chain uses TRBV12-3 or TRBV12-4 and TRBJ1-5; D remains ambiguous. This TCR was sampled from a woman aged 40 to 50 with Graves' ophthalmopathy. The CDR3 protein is CASSALLKTQHF. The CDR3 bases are TGTGCCAGCAGTGCTTTGCTCAAAACCCAGCATTTT.